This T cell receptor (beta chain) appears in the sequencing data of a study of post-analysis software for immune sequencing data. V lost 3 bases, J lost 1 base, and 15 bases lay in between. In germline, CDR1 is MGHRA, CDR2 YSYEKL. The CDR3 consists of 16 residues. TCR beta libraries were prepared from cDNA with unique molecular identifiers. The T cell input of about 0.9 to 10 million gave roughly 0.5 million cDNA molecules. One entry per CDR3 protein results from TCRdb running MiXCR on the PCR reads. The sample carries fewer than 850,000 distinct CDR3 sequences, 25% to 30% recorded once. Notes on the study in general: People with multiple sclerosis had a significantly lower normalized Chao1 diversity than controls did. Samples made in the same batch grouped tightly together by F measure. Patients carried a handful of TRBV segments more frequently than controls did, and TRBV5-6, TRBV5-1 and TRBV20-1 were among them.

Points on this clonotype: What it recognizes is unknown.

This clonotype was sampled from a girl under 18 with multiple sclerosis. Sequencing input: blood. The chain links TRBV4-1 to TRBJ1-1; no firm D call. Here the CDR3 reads CASSQPATRPNTEAFF. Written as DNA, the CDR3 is TGCGCCAGCAGCCAGCCGGCGACACGGCCGAACACTGAAGCTTTCTTT.